The 30 T cell receptor beta chains below come from one sample, sequenced in a study of T cell repertoires in cytomegalovirus infection. Their cognate antigens are unknown. TCRdb called the reads again in MiXCR, with one record for every CDR3 protein. The table has 100,000 to 150,000 distinct CDR3 sequences, 25% to 35% seen once. Specimen: CD8+ T cells from cultured PBMCs, collected from culture after CMV antigen stimulation. The receptors stem from a human donor in good health (CMV status not recorded). Some clones in this sample may be carry-over from other donors' samples.

V and J are TRBV6-2 or TRBV6-3 and TRBJ2-2; TRBD2 aligns across 10 bases. Looked up from germline, CDR1 is MNHEY and CDR2 is SVGEGT. The CDR3 covers 17 residues. Losses at the gene ends were 2 bases for V and 4 bases for J; bases not matched to a gene: 7. CDR3 sequence reads: CASSYALAGEPTGELFF. The DNA of the CDR3 is TGTGCCAGCAGTTACGCCCTAGCGGGGGAGCCCACCGGGGAGCTGTTTTTT.

V usage is TRBV27 and J usage is TRBJ2-1, with 7 positions matching TRBD1. After removal of 5 bases from V and 6 bases from J, the junction contained 7 bases not matched to a gene. CDR3 length equals 14 residues. Germline lookup yields CDR1 MNHEY and CDR2 SMNVEV (reference sequence). CDR3 sequence (DNA): TGTGCCAGCAGTATAACCACAGGGGTCAATGAGCAGTTCTTC. Its protein is CASSITTGVNEQFF.

This chain uses TRBV6-8 with TRBJ2-2; possible D gene TRBD2, 5 bases. The germline V and J ends were trimmed by 2 bases and 3 bases, with 25 bases remaining between them. The CDR3 spans 20 residues. Germline values: CDR1 MNHGY, CDR2 SAAAGT. CDR3 sequence reads: CASSYQGPAGYNADTGELFF. The CDR3 region has the DNA TGTGCCAGCAGTTACCAAGGACCGGCGGGTTATAATGCGGACACCGGGGAGCTGTTTTTT.

Details on this clonotype: A much larger clone sits a single nucleotide away, making a read error possible. The V and J genes are TRBV6-1 and TRBJ2-3; D is tentatively TRBD1 or TRBD2 (6 bases each). The CDR3 contains 16 residues. CDR1 is MNHNS and CDR2 is SASEGT in the germline V gene. The CDR3 sequence: CAGSEPSGAGTDTQYF. In nucleotides, the CDR3 is TGTGCCGGCAGTGAACCCTCGGGGGCGGGCACAGATACGCAGTATTTT.

This clonotype was seen a single time. V is TRBV29-1 and J is TRBJ1-1; D uncertain. Germline V gives CDR1 SQVTM, CDR2 ANQGSEA. The CDR3 loop spans 12 amino acids. The V end was cut by 4 bases, the J end by 3 bases, with 9 bases between. CDR3 amino acids: CSVGERHTEAFF. CDR3 coding DNA: TGCAGCGTTGGAGAGCGGCACACTGAAGCTTTCTTT. Full variable domain (missing parts from reference TRBV29-1 and TRBJ1-1): SAVISQKPSRDICQRGTSLTIQCQVDSQVTMMFWYRQQPGQSLTLIATANQGSEATYESGFVIDKFPISRPNLTFSTLTVSNMSPEDSSIYLCSVGERHTEAFFGQGTRLTVV.

This chain links TRBV3-1 with TRBJ2-1, with D possibly being TRBD1 (6 bases). This CDR3 region has 13 residues. Between the trimmed V and J ends, which lost 3 bases and 9 bases, there was a span of 12 bases. CDR1 is LGHDT and CDR2 is YNNKEL in the germline V gene (reference sequence). The CDR3 spells CASSQTGVREQFF. CDR3 in DNA: TGTGCCAGCAGCCAGACAGGCGTTCGTGAGCAGTTCTTC.

The sample holds many counts of this clonotype. The chain joins TRBV18 to TRBJ1-1, with a weak D call TRBD1 (5 bases). Germline-derived CDR1 and CDR2 are KGHSH and LQKENI. The V and J ends lost 2 bases and 5 bases respectively, with 12 bases between them. CDR3 length: 14 residues. CDR3 nucleotide sequence: TGTGCCAGCTCACCAGGAGGGTGGGGGACTGAAGCTTTCTTT. It translates to CASSPGGWGTEAFF.

This clonotype was recorded a few times. The junction differs from germline at one of its ends, possibly a read error. The chain employs TRBV4-1 and TRBJ2-6; 8 positions match TRBD2. The germline CDR1 and CDR2 sequences are MGHRA and YSYEKL. The length of the CDR3 is 15 residues. Here the CDR3 reads CASSQDPAGGNVLTF. CDR3 coding DNA: TGCGCCAGCAGCCAAGATCCGGCGGGGGGCAACGTCCTGACTTTC.

This clonotype was observed a handful of times. The V and J genes are TRBV7-6 and TRBJ2-7; 8 nucleotides line up with TRBD2. Germline V gene lookup returns CDR1 SGHVS and CDR2 FNYEAQ. The CDR3 is made up of 13 amino acids. V shed 3 bases and J 3 bases; nucleotides not matched to a gene: 1. For the CDR3, the DNA is TGTGCCAGCAGCTTCGGGGGGGACTACGAGCAGTACTTC. It yields the protein CASSFGGDYEQYF.

This clonotype has more than one count but fewer than ten. The rearrangement joins TRBV7-9 to TRBJ2-7, with D tentatively TRBD1 (6 bases). Germline assignment: CDR1 SEHNR and CDR2 FQNEAQ (reference sequence). V dropped 4 bases and J dropped 2 bases, with 12 bases sitting between them. CDR3 length: 14 residues. The CDR3 spells CASSSSGDPYEQYF. In DNA form, the CDR3 reads TGTGCCAGCAGCTCCTCAGGGGACCCCTACGAGCAGTACTTC.

V is TRBV12-3 or TRBV12-4 and J is TRBJ1-2, with TRBD1 as a possible D gene (6 bases). Trimming shortened V by 3 bases and J by 4 bases, and 12 bases separated the two germline ends. The CDR3 sequence is 14 residues long. DNA of the CDR3: TGTGCCAGCAGTTTCGCGGGGGGGCTCTATGGCTACACCTTC. This codes for CASSFAGGLYGYTF.

The rearrangement links TRBV9 to TRBJ1-2; 8 bases agree with TRBD1. Trimming took 5 bases from V and 7 from J; bases not matched to a gene: 4. Germline V gives CDR1 SGDLS, CDR2 YYNGEE. This CDR3 spans 12 amino acids. In DNA, the CDR3 is TGTGCCAGCAGGGACAGGGTATCTGGCTACACCTTC. Encoded protein: CASRDRVSGYTF. Together with reference TRBV9 and TRBJ1-2, the CDR3 gives the full variable domain: DSGVTQTPKHLITATGQRVTLRCSPRSGDLSVYWYQQSLDQGLQFLIQYYNGEERAKGNILERFSAQQFPDLHSELNLSSLELGDSALYFCASRDRVSGYTFGSGTRLTVV.

This chain joins TRBV7-3 and TRBJ2-1, with 7 positions matching TRBD2. The J segment lost 7 bases and the V segment lost 4 bases, leaving 10 bases of the junction unmatched. CDR3 size: 15 residues. Germline CDR1 is SGHTA and CDR2 is FQGTGA. Here the CDR3 reads CASSSGLAALNEQFF. CDR3 bases: TGTGCCAGCAGCTCCGGGCTAGCGGCATTGAATGAGCAGTTCTTC.

The table lists this clonotype with a few counts. This rearrangement joins TRBV6-1 to TRBJ1-1, with no clear D. The germline V gene has CDR1 MNHNS and CDR2 SASEGT. The CDR3 runs to 13 residues. V lost 7 bases to trimming and J lost 2 bases, with 11 bases between them. In DNA form, the CDR3 reads TGTGCCAGCACCCCACACCATAACACTGAAGCTTTCTTT. Its translation: CASTPHHNTEAFF.

The gene calls are TRBV9 and TRBJ1-1; 11 nucleotides align to TRBD1. Looked up from germline, CDR1 is SGDLS and CDR2 is YYNGEE. The J segment lost 5 bases and the V segment lost 0 bases, leaving 6 bases of the junction unmatched. CDR3 length equals 16 residues. CDR3 amino acids: CASSVAPGTGGTEAFF. The CDR3 DNA follows: TGTGCCAGCAGCGTAGCGCCCGGGACAGGGGGGACTGAAGCTTTCTTT.

The rearrangement links TRBV7-9 to TRBJ2-2; D is tentatively TRBD1 or TRBD2 (5 bases each). The V end lost 2 bases, the J end lost 5 bases, and 15 bases lay between the germline ends. In germline, CDR1 is SEHNR, CDR2 FQNEAQ (reference sequence). CDR3 length: 16 amino acids. The CDR3 DNA follows: TGTGCCAGCAGCTTATTATGGGACGGGATAACCGGGGAGCTGTTTTTT. This codes for CASSLLWDGITGELFF.

This chain connects TRBV12-3 or TRBV12-4 to TRBJ2-7; D may correspond to TRBD1 or TRBD2 (5 bases each). Trimming removed 6 bases at V and 6 bases at J, with 15 bases between. The CDR3 sequence is 13 residues long. The CDR3 is CASSRLGASEQYF. The CDR3 region has the DNA TGTGCCAGCAGCCGCCTCGGGGCCAGCGAGCAGTACTTC.

The chain carries TRBV2 and TRBJ1-1; the D gene is possibly TRBD1 (5 bases). Germline values: CDR1 SNHLY, CDR2 FYNNEI. Trimming pared 4 bases from V and 6 bases from J, leaving 21 bases between. The CDR3 is 16 amino acids. The CDR3 coding sequence is TGTGCCAGCAGTGTAAATAGAGAGGAGGGGACCTCTGAAGCTTTCTTT. This gives the protein CASSVNREEGTSEAFF.

CDR3 region: CACRGGRGGRNSPLHF. DNA of the CDR3: TGCGCCTGTCGGGGCGGCCGAGGTGGGCGAAATTCACCCCTCCACTTT. The J gene is TRBJ1-6, the V gene TRBV10-2; D perhaps matches TRBD1 (5 bases). This CDR3 comprises 16 residues. The V gene lost 11 bases and the J gene lost 7 bases, with 24 bases spanning the gap. Germline lookup yields CDR1 WSHSY and CDR2 SAAADI.

This clonotype was seen a handful of times. The chain carries TRBV7-2 and TRBJ2-7; 12 bases fit TRBD2. The CDR3 extends over 16 amino acids. Germline assignment: CDR1 SGHTA and CDR2 FQGNSA. Germline trimming cut 4 bases from V and 0 bases from J; bases unmatched to any gene: 4. CDR3 loop: CASSSWTSGDSYEQYF. The CDR3 region has the DNA TGTGCCAGCAGCTCATGGACTAGCGGGGACTCCTACGAGCAGTACTTC.

In its sample, this clonotype was seen a few times. The rearrangement uses TRBV7-8 and TRBJ1-4, with D possibly being TRBD1 (5 bases). V shed 2 bases and J shed 5 bases, with 12 bases lying between them. Germline values: CDR1 SGHVS, CDR2 FQNEAQ. CDR3 length: 15 amino acids. Here the CDR3 reads CASSLLGEPNEKLFF. CDR3 in DNA: TGTGCCAGCAGCTTATTAGGGGAACCAAATGAAAAACTGTTTTTT.

A word on this clonotype: This sequence may be a read error, since a much larger clone differs from it by one base. The chain is built from TRBV7-2 and TRBJ2-7, with D perhaps TRBD2 (7 bases). The CDR3 loop spans 15 amino acids. Per the germline V gene, CDR1 is SGHTA and CDR2 is FQGNSA. For the CDR3, the DNA is TGTGCCTGCAGCTTAGGGACGGGGGGCCCCTACGAGCAGTACTTC. Its translation: CACSLGTGGPYEQYF.

The chain couples TRBV29-1 to TRBJ2-7, with a tentative D call TRBD1 (6 bases). CDR3 length: 13 residues. The V gene's germline CDR1 is SQVTM and CDR2 ANQGSEA. Trimming pared 4 bases from V and 6 bases from J, leaving 16 bases between. Here the CDR3 reads CSVAPGAPGEQYF. The CDR3 DNA sequence: TGCAGCGTTGCCCCAGGGGCCCCGGGCGAGCAGTACTTC.

This clonotype occurred a few times. The V gene is TRBV19, the J gene TRBJ1-1, with D perhaps TRBD1 (5 bases). Trimming left V 3 bases short and J 3 bases short, with 11 bases between. The germline gives CDR1 LNHDA, CDR2 SQIVND (reference sequence). The CDR3 spans 14 residues. The CDR3 DNA is TGTGCCAGTAGTATCGGCTTGGGGGACACTGAAGCTTTCTTT. It codes for CASSIGLGDTEAFF.

The table lists this clonotype with many counts. This chain uses TRBV7-2 with TRBJ1-1; D is undetermined. This CDR3 contains 16 residues. Germline loops: CDR1 SGHTA, CDR2 FQGNSA. V gave up 3 bases and J gave up 3 bases, with 17 bases separating them. The CDR3: CASSFHPGPGDTEAFF. As DNA, the CDR3 is TGTGCCAGCAGCTTCCATCCCGGGCCCGGGGACACTGAAGCTTTCTTT.

The V gene is TRBV4-1, the J gene TRBJ2-3; D might be TRBD1 (5 bases). Germline lookup yields CDR1 MGHRA and CDR2 YSYEKL. The CDR3 sequence is 12 residues long. V shed 4 bases and J shed 6 bases, with 8 bases lying between them. CDR3 residues: CASSRSGDTQYF. In DNA, the CDR3 is TGCGCCAGCAGCCGCTCAGGGGATACGCAGTATTTT.

The table lists this clonotype with a count of one. This may be a read error, as it is one base from a much larger clone. The CDR3 does not end in the conserved phenylalanine or tryptophan, so this is likely a read error. The chain employs TRBV28 and TRBJ2-3; TRBD1 might be the D (5 bases). CDR3 length equals 14 residues. CDR1 is MDHEN and CDR2 is SYDVKM in the germline V gene. V dropped 2 bases and J dropped 2 bases, with 8 bases sitting between them. CDR3 in amino acids: CASSLDSSTDTQYY. CDR3 nucleotides: TGTGCCAGCAGTTTAGACAGTTCCACAGATACGCAGTATTAT.

This chain connects TRBV28 to TRBJ1-2, with a weak D call TRBD1 (6 bases). This CDR3 has 14 residues. Trimming took 3 bases from V and 3 from J, leaving 11 bases between them. Germline assignment: CDR1 MDHEN and CDR2 SYDVKM. CDR3 loop: CASSLDSAYYGYTF. The CDR3 DNA sequence: TGTGCCAGCAGTTTGGACAGCGCCTACTATGGCTACACCTTC.

This clonotype was recorded once. V usage is TRBV19 and J usage is TRBJ2-5; 7 bases are shared with TRBD1. The CDR3 is 16 amino acids. Germline assignment: CDR1 LNHDA and CDR2 SQIVND (reference sequence). J was trimmed by 2 bases and V by 1 base; bases with no gene match: 7. The CDR3 DNA follows: TGTGCCAGTAGTATAGTCCTCTTCAGGGGGCAAGAGACCCAGTACTTC. It yields the protein CASSIVLFRGQETQYF.

The rearrangement joins TRBV27 to TRBJ2-7; maybe TRBD2 (6 bases). The CDR3 is made up of 12 amino acids. Trimming removed 8 bases at V and 0 bases at J, with 8 bases between. CDR1 is MNHEY and CDR2 is SMNVEV in the germline V gene (reference sequence). The CDR3 nucleotides read TGTGCCAGCGGAGGGGACTCCTACGAGCAGTACTTC. The encoded protein is CASGGDSYEQYF.